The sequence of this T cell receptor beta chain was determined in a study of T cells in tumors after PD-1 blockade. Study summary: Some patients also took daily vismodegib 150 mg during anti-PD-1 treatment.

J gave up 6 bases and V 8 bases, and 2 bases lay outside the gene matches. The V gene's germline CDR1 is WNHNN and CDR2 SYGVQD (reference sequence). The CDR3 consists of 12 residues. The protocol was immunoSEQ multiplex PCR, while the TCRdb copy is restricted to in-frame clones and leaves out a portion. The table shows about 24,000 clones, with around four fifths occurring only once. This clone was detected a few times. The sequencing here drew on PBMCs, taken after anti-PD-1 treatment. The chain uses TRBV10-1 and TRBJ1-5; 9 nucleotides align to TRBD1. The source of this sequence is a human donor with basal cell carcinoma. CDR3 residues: CASRTGVQPQHF. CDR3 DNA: TGCGCCAGCCGGACAGGGGTTCAGCCCCAGCATTTT.